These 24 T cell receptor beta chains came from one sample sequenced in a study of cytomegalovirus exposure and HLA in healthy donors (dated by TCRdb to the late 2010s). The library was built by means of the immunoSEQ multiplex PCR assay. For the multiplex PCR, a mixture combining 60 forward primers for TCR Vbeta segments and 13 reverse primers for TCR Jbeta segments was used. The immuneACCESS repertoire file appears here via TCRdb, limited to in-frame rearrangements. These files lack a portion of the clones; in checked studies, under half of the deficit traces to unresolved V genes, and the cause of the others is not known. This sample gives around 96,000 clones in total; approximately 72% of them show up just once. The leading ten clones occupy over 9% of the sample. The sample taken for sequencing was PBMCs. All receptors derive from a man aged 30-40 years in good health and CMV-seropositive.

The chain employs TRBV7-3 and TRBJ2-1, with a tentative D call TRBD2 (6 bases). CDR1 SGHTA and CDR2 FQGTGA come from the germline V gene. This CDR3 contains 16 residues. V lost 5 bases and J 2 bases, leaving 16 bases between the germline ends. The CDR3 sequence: CASSPRGGKAYNEQFF. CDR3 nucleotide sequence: TGTGCCAGCAGCCCCCGCGGAGGGAAGGCCTACAATGAGCAGTTCTTC.

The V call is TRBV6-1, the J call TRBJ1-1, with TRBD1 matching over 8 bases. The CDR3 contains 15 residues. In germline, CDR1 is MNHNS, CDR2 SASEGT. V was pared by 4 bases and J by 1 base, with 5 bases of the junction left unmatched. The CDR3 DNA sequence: TGTGCCAGCAGTGGACAGGGGAGGGGGAACACTGAAGCTTTCTTT. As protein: CASSGQGRGNTEAFF.

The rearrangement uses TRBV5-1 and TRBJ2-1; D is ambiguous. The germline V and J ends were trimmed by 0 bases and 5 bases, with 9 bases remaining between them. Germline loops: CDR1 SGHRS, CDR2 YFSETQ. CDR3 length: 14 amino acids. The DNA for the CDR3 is TGCGCCAGCAGCTTGGTCGGAGCTAACAATGAGCAGTTCTTC. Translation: CASSLVGANNEQFF.

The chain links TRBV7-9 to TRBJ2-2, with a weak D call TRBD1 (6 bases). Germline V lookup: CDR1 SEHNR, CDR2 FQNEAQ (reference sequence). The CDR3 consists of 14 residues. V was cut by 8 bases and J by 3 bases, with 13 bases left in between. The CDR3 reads CASEGTPYTGELFF. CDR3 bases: TGTGCCAGCGAAGGGACACCTTACACCGGGGAGCTGTTTTTT. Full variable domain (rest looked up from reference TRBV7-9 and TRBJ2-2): DTGVSQNPRHKITKRGQNVTFRCDPISEHNRLYWYRQTLGQGPEFLTYFQNEAQLEKSRLLSDRFSAERPKGSFSTLEIQRTEQGDSAMYLCASEGTPYTGELFFGEGSRLTVL.

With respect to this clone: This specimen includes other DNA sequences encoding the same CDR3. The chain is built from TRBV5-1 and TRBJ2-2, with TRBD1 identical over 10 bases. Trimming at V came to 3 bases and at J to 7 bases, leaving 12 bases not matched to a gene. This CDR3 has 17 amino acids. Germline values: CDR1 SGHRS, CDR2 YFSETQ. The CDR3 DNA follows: TGCGCCAGCAGCTCGCCCCGGGACAGGGGTTTCCTCGGGGAGCTGTTTTTT. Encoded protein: CASSSPRDRGFLGELFF.

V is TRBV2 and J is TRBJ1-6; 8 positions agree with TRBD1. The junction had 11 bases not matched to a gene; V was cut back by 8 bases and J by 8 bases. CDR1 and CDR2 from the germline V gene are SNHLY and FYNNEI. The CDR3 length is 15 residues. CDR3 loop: CASRIGQGPHSPLHF. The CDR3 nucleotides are TGTGCCAGCCGGATCGGACAGGGTCCCCATTCACCCCTCCACTTT.

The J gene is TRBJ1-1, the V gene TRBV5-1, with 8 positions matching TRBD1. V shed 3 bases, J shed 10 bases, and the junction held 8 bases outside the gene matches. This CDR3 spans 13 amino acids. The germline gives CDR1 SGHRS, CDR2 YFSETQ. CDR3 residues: CASSSDRVGRAFF. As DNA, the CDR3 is TGCGCCAGCAGCTCGGACAGGGTGGGGCGAGCTTTCTTT.

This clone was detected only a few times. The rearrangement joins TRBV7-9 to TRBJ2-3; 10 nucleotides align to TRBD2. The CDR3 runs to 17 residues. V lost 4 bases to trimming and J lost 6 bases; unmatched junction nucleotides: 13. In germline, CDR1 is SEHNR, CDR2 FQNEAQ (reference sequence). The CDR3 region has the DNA TGTGCCAGCAGCTCTCCTCCCAGCGGGGGGGCCGTTGATACGCAGTATTTT. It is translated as CASSSPPSGGAVDTQYF.

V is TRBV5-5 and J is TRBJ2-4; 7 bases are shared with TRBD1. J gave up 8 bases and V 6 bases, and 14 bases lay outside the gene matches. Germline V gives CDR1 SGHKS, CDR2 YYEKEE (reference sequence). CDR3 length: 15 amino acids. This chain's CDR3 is CASIPTDRLEDIQYF. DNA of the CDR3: TGTGCCAGCATCCCAACGGACAGGTTAGAGGACATTCAGTACTTC.

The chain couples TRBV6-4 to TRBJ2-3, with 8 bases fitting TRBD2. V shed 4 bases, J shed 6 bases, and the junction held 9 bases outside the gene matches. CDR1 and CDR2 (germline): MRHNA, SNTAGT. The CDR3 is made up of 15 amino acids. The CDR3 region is CASSVDGGASDTQYF. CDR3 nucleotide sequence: TGTGCCAGCAGTGTGGACGGGGGGGCAAGTGATACGCAGTATTTT.

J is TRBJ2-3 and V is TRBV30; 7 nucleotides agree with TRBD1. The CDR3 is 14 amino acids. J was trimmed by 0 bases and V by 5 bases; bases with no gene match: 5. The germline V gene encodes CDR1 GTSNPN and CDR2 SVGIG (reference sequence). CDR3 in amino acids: CAWAQGSSTDTQYF. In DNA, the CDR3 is TGTGCCTGGGCACAGGGGAGTAGCACAGATACGCAGTATTTT.

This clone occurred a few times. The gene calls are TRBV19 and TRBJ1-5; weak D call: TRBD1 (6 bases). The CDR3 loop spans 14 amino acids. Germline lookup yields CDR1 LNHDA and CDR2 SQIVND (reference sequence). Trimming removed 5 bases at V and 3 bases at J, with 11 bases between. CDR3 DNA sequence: TGTGCCAGTAGTCCGACAGGTCCCAATCAGCCCCAGCATTTT. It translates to CASSPTGPNQPQHF.

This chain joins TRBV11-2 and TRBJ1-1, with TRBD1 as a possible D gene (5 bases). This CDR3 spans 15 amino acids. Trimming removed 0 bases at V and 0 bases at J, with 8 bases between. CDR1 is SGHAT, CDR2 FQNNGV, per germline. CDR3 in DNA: TGTGCCAGCAGCTTAGACGACAGATTGAACACTGAAGCTTTCTTT. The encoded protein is CASSLDDRLNTEAFF.

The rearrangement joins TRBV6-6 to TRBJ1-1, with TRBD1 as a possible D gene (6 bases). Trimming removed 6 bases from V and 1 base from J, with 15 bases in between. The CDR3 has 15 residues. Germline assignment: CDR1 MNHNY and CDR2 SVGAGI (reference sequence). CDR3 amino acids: CASRRGGGRNTEAFF. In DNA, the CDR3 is TGTGCCAGCAGGCGCGGTGGGGGCCGGAACACTGAAGCTTTCTTT.

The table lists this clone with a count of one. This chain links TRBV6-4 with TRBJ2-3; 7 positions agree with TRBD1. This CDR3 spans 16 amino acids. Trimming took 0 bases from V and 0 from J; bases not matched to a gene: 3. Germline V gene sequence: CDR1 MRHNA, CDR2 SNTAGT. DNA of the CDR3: TGTGCCAGCAGTGACTCGGTGACAGGGAGCACAGATACGCAGTATTTT. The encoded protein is CASSDSVTGSTDTQYF.

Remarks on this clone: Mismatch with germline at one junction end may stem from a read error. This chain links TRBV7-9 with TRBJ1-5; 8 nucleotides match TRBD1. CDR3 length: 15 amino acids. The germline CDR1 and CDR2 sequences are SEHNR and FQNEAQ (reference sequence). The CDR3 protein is CSSSSTGVSNQPQHF. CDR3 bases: TGTTCCAGCAGCTCGACAGGGGTTAGCAATCAGCCCCAGCATTTT.

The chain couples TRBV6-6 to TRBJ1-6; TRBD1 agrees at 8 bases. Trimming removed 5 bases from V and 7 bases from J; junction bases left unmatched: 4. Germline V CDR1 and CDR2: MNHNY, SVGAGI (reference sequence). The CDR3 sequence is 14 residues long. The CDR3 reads CASSVQGGNSPLHF. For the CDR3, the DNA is TGTGCCAGCAGTGTACAGGGGGGGAATTCACCCCTCCACTTT.

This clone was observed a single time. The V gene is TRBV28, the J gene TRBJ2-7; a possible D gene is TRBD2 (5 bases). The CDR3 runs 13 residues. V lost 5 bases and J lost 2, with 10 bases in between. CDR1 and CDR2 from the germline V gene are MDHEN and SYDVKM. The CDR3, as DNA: TGTGCCAGCAGTCTCGGGATTACCTACGAGCAGTACTTC. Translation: CASSLGITYEQYF.

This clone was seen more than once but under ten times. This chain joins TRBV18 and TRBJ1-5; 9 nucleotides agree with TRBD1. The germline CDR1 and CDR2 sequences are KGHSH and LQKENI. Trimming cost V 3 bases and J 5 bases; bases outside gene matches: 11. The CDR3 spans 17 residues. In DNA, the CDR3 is TGTGCCAGCTCACCGGGTGGACAGGGGCGGTCGCATCAGCCCCAGCATTTT. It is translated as CASSPGGQGRSHQPQHF.

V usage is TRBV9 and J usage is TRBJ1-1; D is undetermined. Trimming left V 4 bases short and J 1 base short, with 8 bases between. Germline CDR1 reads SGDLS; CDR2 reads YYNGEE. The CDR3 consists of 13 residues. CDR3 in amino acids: CASSSSPNTEAFF. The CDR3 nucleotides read TGTGCCAGCAGCTCCAGTCCGAACACTGAAGCTTTCTTT. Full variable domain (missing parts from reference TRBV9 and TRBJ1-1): DSGVTQTPKHLITATGQRVTLRCSPRSGDLSVYWYQQSLDQGLQFLIQYYNGEERAKGNILERFSAQQFPDLHSELNLSSLELGDSALYFCASSSSPNTEAFFGQGTRLTVV.

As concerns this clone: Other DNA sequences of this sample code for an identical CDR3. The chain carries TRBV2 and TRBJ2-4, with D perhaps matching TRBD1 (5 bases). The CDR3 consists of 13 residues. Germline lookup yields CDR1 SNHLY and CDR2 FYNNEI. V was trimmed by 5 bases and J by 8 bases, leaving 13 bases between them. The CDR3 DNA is TGTGCCAGCAGTCCTAGGGGTTCGGACATTCAGTACTTC. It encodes CASSPRGSDIQYF.

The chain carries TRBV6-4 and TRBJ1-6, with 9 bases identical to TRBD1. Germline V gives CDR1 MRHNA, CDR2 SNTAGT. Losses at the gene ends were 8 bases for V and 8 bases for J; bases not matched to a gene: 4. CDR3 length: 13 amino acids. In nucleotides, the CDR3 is TGTGCCAGCGGGACAGGGTCACATTCACCCCTCCACTTT. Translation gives CASGTGSHSPLHF.

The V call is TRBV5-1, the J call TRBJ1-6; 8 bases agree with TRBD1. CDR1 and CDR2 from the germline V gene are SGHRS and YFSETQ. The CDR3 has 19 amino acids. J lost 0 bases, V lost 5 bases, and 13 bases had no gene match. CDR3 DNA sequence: TGCGCCAGCAGGTACGGACAGGGTGATGTCTACTCCTATAATTCACCCCTCCACTTT. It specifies CASRYGQGDVYSYNSPLHF.

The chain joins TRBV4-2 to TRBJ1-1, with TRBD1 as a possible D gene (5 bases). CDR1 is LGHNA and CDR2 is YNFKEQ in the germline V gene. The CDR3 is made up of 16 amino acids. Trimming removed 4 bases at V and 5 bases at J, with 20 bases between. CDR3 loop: CASSPRDRGGETEAFF. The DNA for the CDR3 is TGTGCCAGCAGCCCAAGAGATAGGGGAGGAGAAACTGAAGCTTTCTTT.